These 12 T cell receptor delta chains were all obtained from the same sample, sequenced in a study of γδ T cells in repeated Plasmodium falciparum infection. Bulk repertoires came from Vgamma9/Vdelta2+ or Vdelta2-negative gammadelta T cells flow-sorted from PBMC. TCRdb reapplied CATT to the multiplex PCR reads. Of 75,000 to 95,000 delta-chain clones listed, 0.85% to 1% are singletons. The sequenced sample consisted of gamma-delta T cells from blood. The receptors originated from a pool of human donors (malaria-infected and uninfected, not separated).

A note on this clone: TCRdb's protein for this DNA is that of a much larger clone and differs from the translation at residue 12, likely a read error; the protein shown is the DNA translation. This rearrangement joins TRDV1 to TRDJ1; D unclear. Germline-derived CDR1 and CDR2 are TSWWSYY and QGS. This CDR3 has 15 residues. The CDR3 DNA reads TGTGCTCTTGGGGGGGACCCCGATCCTGCCGATAGACTCATCTTT. Protein sequence: CALGGDPDPADRLIF.

This clone has a handful of counts. TCRdb shows a much larger clone's protein in place of this DNA's translation, and the two differ at residue 17, likely through a read error; the protein shown is translated from the DNA. This chain connects TRDV1 to TRDJ1; D is possibly TRDD3 (6 bases). TCRdb does not report a J gene; here it was assigned by matching the DNA to germline references. V gave up 0 bases and J gave up 7 bases, with 42 bases separating them. Germline CDR1 TSWWSYY, CDR2 QGS. This CDR3 has 24 residues. The CDR3 DNA reads TGTGCTCTTGGGGAACTAGGATTGCCTTTGAACTCCCTTAGTCTTGGGGGTCCCTCCCCTAAACTCATCTTT. The encoded protein is CALGELGLPLNSLSLGGPSPKLIF.

This clone turned up a few times. The protein recorded in TCRdb matches a much larger clone and deviates from this DNA's translation at residue 5, suggesting a read error; the protein here is obtained by translating the DNA. This chain uses TRDV2 with TRDJ1; 8 nucleotides agree with TRDD3. The J gene, not given by TCRdb, was assigned here from a germline match of the nucleotide sequence. Looked up from germline, CDR1 is GEAIGNYY and CDR2 is EKD. CDR3 length: 17 amino acids. V gave up 8 bases and J gave up 0 bases; unmatched junction bases: 16. The CDR3 DNA reads as TGTGCCTTTACCCCGACTGGGGGTTCTCAGTACACCGATAAACTCATCTTT. Protein: CAFTPTGGSQYTDKLIF.

This clone has a handful of counts. For this DNA, TCRdb reports the protein of a much larger clone, which diverges at residue 6, most likely from a read error; the protein presented here is translated directly from the DNA. The rearrangement links TRDV2 to TRDJ1; possible D gene TRDD3, 6 bases. The J gene, absent from TCRdb, was called here by matching the DNA to germline. Trimming removed 3 bases from V and 0 bases from J, with 13 bases in between. The CDR3 is 15 amino acids. CDR1 is GEAIGNYY and CDR2 is EKD in the germline V gene. CDR3 residues: CACDLRGENTDKLIF. Here the CDR3 DNA reads TGTGCCTGTGACCTTCGGGGGGAAAACACCGATAAACTCATCTTT.

This clone came up many times. The rearrangement joins TRDV1 to TRDJ1; 13 nucleotides agree with TRDD3. The CDR3 sequence is 22 residues long. Per the germline V gene, CDR1 is TSWWSYY and CDR2 is QGS. With V trimmed by 6 bases and J by 3 bases, 25 bases remained unmatched. CDR3 amino acids: CALGAKDLISVLGDTLPDKLIF. In nucleotides, the CDR3 is TGTGCTCTTGGCGCTAAAGATCTCATCTCTGTACTGGGGGATACGCTGCCCGATAAACTCATCTTT.

This clone was observed a handful of times. TCRdb's entry gives the protein of a much larger clone, which mismatches this DNA's translation at residue 17, likely from a read error; the protein reported here is translated from the DNA. The chain has TRDV1 and TRDJ1, with D possibly called TRDD2 or TRDD3 (7 bases each). CDR3 length equals 24 residues. Deletions cut 4 bases from V and 3 bases from J, with 42 bases between. CDR1 TSWWSYY and CDR2 QGS come from the germline V gene. CDR3 residues: CALGATPAFLGRGIRVRPPDKLIF. The DNA of the CDR3 is TGTGCTCTTGGGGCCACTCCGGCCTTCCTTGGGAGGGGGATTCGGGTTAGGCCTCCCGATAAACTCATCTTT.

This clone was found a few times. One base separates it from a far larger clone, so it is likely a read error. This specimen includes other DNA sequences encoding the same CDR3. V and J are TRDV2 and TRDJ1; 7 positions agree with TRDD3. Here the J gene came from matching the DNA to germline, since TCRdb omits it. Germline assignment: CDR1 GEAIGNYY and CDR2 EKD. The CDR3 is made up of 18 amino acids. CDR3: CACDTLESLGGLTDKLIF. CDR3 in DNA: TGTGCCTGCGACACGCTAGAGTCGCTGGGGGGATTGACCGATAAACTCATCTTT.

Comments on this clone: For this DNA, TCRdb reports the protein of a much larger clone, which diverges at residue 7, most likely from a read error; the protein presented here is translated directly from the DNA. This chain connects TRDV2 to TRDJ1, with 8 bases fitting TRDD3. TCRdb gives no J gene; it was assigned here by matching the DNA to germline. The CDR3 has 20 amino acids. Germline assignment: CDR1 GEAIGNYY and CDR2 EKD. The V and J ends lost 0 bases and 1 base, in that order; junction bases with no gene match: 18. The CDR3 sequence is CACDTGAAGYGIGFTDKLIF. The DNA for the CDR3 is TGTGCCTGTGACACCGGAGCGGCGGGATACGGAATTGGCTTCACCGATAAACTCATCTTT.

A few counts support this clone. TCRdb attributes to this sequence the protein of a much larger clone, which differs from the DNA translation at residue 10; a read error is likely, and the protein displayed is translated from the DNA. The chain has TRDV2 and TRDJ1; 8 bases map to TRDD3. TCRdb offers no J gene call, so here the DNA was matched to germline to obtain one. The CDR3 covers 18 residues. The germline V gene encodes CDR1 GEAIGNYY and CDR2 EKD. V shed 3 bases and J 0 bases; nucleotides not matched to a gene: 14. CDR3 bases: TGTGCCTGTGACCCCTTGCGTACTGGGGGTCCGTACACCGATAAACTCATCTTT. It encodes CACDPLRTGGPYTDKLIF.

This clone was recorded a few times. TCRdb has a much larger clone's protein, which differs at residue 18 from the translation of this DNA, likely because of a read error; what is shown is the protein translated from the DNA. The CDR3 protein is CALGEPGALRSGGSSDKPIF. DNA for the CDR3: TGTGCTCTTGGGGAACCGGGGGCCCTACGCTCCGGGGGATCAAGCGATAAACCCATCTTT. No J gene was assigned, while the V gene was called as TRDV1; the tabulated D call, TRDD3, remains unverified against the DNA. Germline lookup yields CDR1 TSWWSYY and CDR2 QGS. The CDR3 is made up of 20 amino acids.

This clone was observed at least ten times. Other DNA sequences in this sample translate to the same CDR3. The chain carries TRDV1 and TRDJ1; TRDD2 is a possible D gene (6 bases). The CDR3 sequence is 18 residues long. Germline CDR1 is TSWWSYY and CDR2 is QGS. With 0 bases removed from V and 11 bases from J, the gap between germline ends came to 28 bases. Here the CDR3 DNA reads TGTGCTCTTGGGGAACTATTTGGTCCTACGGGCTTTGGTATTAAGCTCATCTTT. Its translation: CALGELFGPTGFGIKLIF.

This clone was seen a handful of times. The amino acid sequence in TCRdb belongs to a much larger clone and departs from this DNA's translation at residue 3, likely a sequencing read error; the sequence shown is translated from the DNA. V gene TRDV1 combines with J gene TRDJ1, with 9 bases fitting TRDD3. The J gene, left out of TCRdb, was set here by checking the DNA against germline. Germline V lookup: CDR1 TSWWSYY, CDR2 QGS. The CDR3 is 18 residues long. This chain's CDR3 is CAPGELSGGILPVLELIF. The CDR3 nucleotides read TGTGCTCCTGGGGAACTATCCGGGGGGATACTCCCAGTGCTCGAACTCATCTTT.